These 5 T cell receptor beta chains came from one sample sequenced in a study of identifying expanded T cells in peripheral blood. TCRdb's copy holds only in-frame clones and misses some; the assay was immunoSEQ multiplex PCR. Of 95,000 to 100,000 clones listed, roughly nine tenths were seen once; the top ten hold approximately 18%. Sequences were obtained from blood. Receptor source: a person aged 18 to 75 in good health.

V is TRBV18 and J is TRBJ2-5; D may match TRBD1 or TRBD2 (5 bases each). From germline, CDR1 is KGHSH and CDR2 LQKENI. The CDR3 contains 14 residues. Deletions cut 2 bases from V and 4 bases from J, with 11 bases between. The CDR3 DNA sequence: TGTGCCAGCTCACCAGGCTGGGGGAGAGAGACCCAGTACTTC. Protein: CASSPGWGRETQYF.

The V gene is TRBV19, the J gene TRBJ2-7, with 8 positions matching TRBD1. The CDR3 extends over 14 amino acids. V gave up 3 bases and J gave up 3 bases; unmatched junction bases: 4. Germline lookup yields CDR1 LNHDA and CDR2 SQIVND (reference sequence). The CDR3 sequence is CASSIGQGYYEQYF. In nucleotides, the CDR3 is TGTGCCAGTAGTATCGGACAGGGATACTACGAGCAGTACTTC.

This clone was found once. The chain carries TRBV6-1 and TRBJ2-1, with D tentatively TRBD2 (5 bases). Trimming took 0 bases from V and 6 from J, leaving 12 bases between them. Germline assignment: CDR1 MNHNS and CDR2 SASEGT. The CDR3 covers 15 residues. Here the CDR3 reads CASSEAPSIFNEQFF. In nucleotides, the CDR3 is TGTGCCAGCAGTGAAGCACCTAGCATCTTCAATGAGCAGTTCTTC.

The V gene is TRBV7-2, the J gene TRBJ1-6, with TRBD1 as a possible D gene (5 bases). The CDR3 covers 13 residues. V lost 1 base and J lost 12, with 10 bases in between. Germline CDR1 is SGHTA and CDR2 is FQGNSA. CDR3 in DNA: TGTGCCAGCAGCTTAGGAGATGGGGGACCCCTCCACTTT. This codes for CASSLGDGGPLHF. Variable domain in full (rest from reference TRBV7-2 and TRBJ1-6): GAGVSQSPSNKVTEKGKDVELRCDPISGHTALYWYRQSLGQGLEFLIYFQGNSAPDKSGLPSDRFSAERTGGSVSTLTIQRTQQEDSAVYLCASSLGDGGPLHFGNGTRLTVT.

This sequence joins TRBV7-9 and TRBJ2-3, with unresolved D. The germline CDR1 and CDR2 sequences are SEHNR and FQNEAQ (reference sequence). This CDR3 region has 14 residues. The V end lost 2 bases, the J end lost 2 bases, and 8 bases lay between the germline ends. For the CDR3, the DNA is TGTGCCAGCAGCTTATGGAAGGCCACAGATACGCAGTATTTT. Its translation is CASSLWKATDTQYF.